Presented here are 10 T cell receptor beta chains from one specimen sequenced in a study of a mutant IDH1 vaccine in newly diagnosed glioma (dated by TCRdb to the early 2020s). Read against the paper, the sample's time point label means: baseline, week 1 (first vaccination visit). The treatment or condition label, read with the paper, signifies: pre-vaccination baseline after standard-of-care therapy. Receptors were amplified or captured by the immunoSEQ multiplex PCR assay. TCRdb retrieved this table from immuneACCESS and kept in-frame rearrangements only. Not all clones are present; in checked studies, unresolved V genes account for under half, and no reason is known for the remainder. For this sample there are 20,000 to 25,000 clones; approximately 85% appear just once. The top ten constitute less than 5.5% of the sample. Here the sequenced sample was PBMCs, taken from a glioma patient treated with radiotherapy, temozolomide or both. The receptors stem from a man aged 35 to 55 with glioma.

The rearrangement joins TRBV9 to TRBJ1-3, with 9 bases aligning to TRBD1. The J segment lost 5 bases and the V segment lost 2 bases, leaving 5 bases of the junction unmatched. The CDR3 length is 15 residues. Germline CDR1 is SGDLS and CDR2 is YYNGEE. The CDR3: CASSVLGQGRNTIYF. As DNA, the CDR3 is TGTGCCAGCAGCGTTTTAGGACAGGGGCGAAACACCATATATTTT.

V is TRBV2 and J is TRBJ2-7; the D is unclear. In germline, CDR1 is SNHLY, CDR2 FYNNEI. Trimming shortened V by 7 bases and J by 0 bases, and 7 bases separated the two germline ends. This CDR3 is built from 12 residues. The DNA of the CDR3 is TGTGCCAGCAAAGAGAGCTCCTACGAGCAGTACTTC. Translation gives CASKESSYEQYF. Variable domain in full (rest from reference TRBV2 and TRBJ2-7): EPEVTQTPSHQVTQMGQEVILRCVPISNHLYFYWYRQILGQKVEFLVSFYNNEISEKSEIFDDQFSVERPDGSNFTLKIRSTKLEDSAMYFCASKESSYEQYFGPGTRLTVT.

The rearrangement links TRBV7-2 to TRBJ1-2; D is ambiguous. Germline-derived CDR1 and CDR2 are SGHTA and FQGNSA. The CDR3 loop spans 11 amino acids. The V end was cut by 1 base, the J end by 8 bases, with 5 bases between. DNA for the CDR3: TGTGCCAGCAGCTTAGAGGGCGGCTACACCTTC. It specifies CASSLEGGYTF.

The chain employs TRBV6-1 and TRBJ2-3; 7 bases map to TRBD1. The CDR3 length is 15 residues. CDR1 and CDR2 (germline): MNHNS, SASEGT. The J segment lost 1 base and the V segment lost 1 base, leaving 2 bases of the junction unmatched. In DNA, the CDR3 is TGTGCCAGCAGTGAAGAGGGGGCAGGCACAGATACGCAGTATTTT. It translates to CASSEEGAGTDTQYF.

This clone was picked up one time. The chain employs TRBV5-1 and TRBJ2-2; D unclear. CDR1 is SGHRS and CDR2 is YFSETQ in the germline V gene. V dropped 1 base and J dropped 1 base, with 5 bases sitting between them. The CDR3 extends over 14 amino acids. The CDR3, as DNA: TGCGCCAGCAGCTTGTTAGGGAACACCGGGGAGCTGTTTTTT. Its translation: CASSLLGNTGELFF.

This sequence joins TRBV2 and TRBJ1-4; tentative D call: TRBD1 (6 bases). In germline, CDR1 is SNHLY, CDR2 FYNNEI. The V gene lost 6 bases and the J gene lost 7 bases, with 21 bases spanning the gap. The CDR3 extends over 16 amino acids. The CDR3 coding sequence is TGTGCCAGCAGCGTGGGTGGGGGGGCCTTTAGTGAAAAACTGTTTTTT. Protein product: CASSVGGGAFSEKLFF.

The CDR3 is CAWSVNTEAFF. The CDR3 nucleotides read TGTGCCTGGAGTGTGAACACTGAAGCTTTCTTT. The gene calls are TRBV30 and TRBJ1-1; D gene ambiguous. The germline V gene encodes CDR1 GTSNPN and CDR2 SVGIG (reference sequence). The ends were cut back, 0 bases at V and 1 base at J, with 0 bases in the middle. The CDR3 sequence is 11 residues long.

The chain employs TRBV7-2 and TRBJ2-5; no definite D call. The V end was cut by 4 bases, the J end by 1 base, with 1 base between. Germline CDR1 is SGHTA and CDR2 is FQGNSA. CDR3 length: 11 amino acids. The CDR3 sequence is CASSSQETQYF. The CDR3 DNA follows: TGTGCCAGCAGCTCCCAAGAGACCCAGTACTTC.

A single count supports this clone. This chain connects TRBV5-8 to TRBJ2-5; 8 bases agree with TRBD1. The CDR3 is 13 amino acids. Germline CDR1 and CDR2: SGHTS and YDEGEE. Losses at the gene ends were 2 bases for V and 3 bases for J; bases not matched to a gene: 0. The CDR3 coding sequence is TGTGCCAGCAGCTTACAGGGGGAAGAGACCCAGTACTTC. Amino acids: CASSLQGEETQYF.

This chain connects TRBV19 to TRBJ2-2; 8 nucleotides match TRBD2. V lost 5 bases and J lost 0; bases outside the gene matches: 8. Germline CDR1 reads LNHDA; CDR2 reads SQIVND (reference sequence). The CDR3 runs to 17 residues. CDR3 nucleotide sequence: TGTGCCAGTAGTCCCGAGGCCGGGGGGGCGAACACCGGGGAGCTGTTTTTT. This codes for CASSPEAGGANTGELFF.